A selection of T cell receptor beta chains follows, all from one sample in a study of T-cell memory formation after mild COVID-19. Using its own MiXCR run on the 5' RACE reads, TCRdb lists one record per CDR3 protein. This sample carries 250,000 to 300,000 distinct CDR3 sequences, 15% to 20% of them seen once, and the ten largest clones take around 23%. The sequenced sample consisted of PBMCs or a T cell subset sorted from them (not recorded which). These receptors were obtained from a man between 18 and 35 years old who had mild COVID-19 (a few samples of this study predate the infection). Cell type and time point are not known. CDR3s include the opening cysteine and the closing phenylalanine or tryptophan. D genes are given only for firm matches. Clone size is given for some rows only: seen once, a few or many times, or a class if the clone is expanded.

d_call | j_call | cdr3_length | clone_size | v_call | cdr3_nt | cdr3_aa
. | TRBJ2-1 | 15 | . | TRBV12-3/TRBV12-4 | TGTGCCAGCAGTAAGATGGGTAGCGGTAACAATGAGCAGTTCTTC | CASSKMGSGNNEQFF
TRBD2 | TRBJ2-3 | 18 | . | TRBV7-8 | TGTGCCAGCAGCCCAGGCGCACTAGCGGGGGAACCCACAGATACGCAGTATTTT | CASSPGALAGEPTDTQYF
. | TRBJ2-3 | 13 | . | TRBV9 | TGTGCCAGCAGCGTAGCGGACTCAAGACTACCGTATTTT | CASSVADSRLPYF
. | TRBJ1-5 | 15 | . | TRBV6-6 | TGTGCCAGCAGGAACCCAGGAGGGGCCAATCAGCCCCAGCATTTT | CASRNPGGANQPQHF
. | TRBJ2-3 | 13 | few | TRBV7-2 | TGTGCCAGCAGCCTATTGTACACAGATACGCAGTATTTT | CASSLLYTDTQYF
. | TRBJ2-7 | 16 | . | TRBV11-3 | TGTGCCAGCAGCCCCAAAGTGAGGGATAGCTCCTACGAGCAGTACTTC | CASSPKVRDSSYEQYF
. | TRBJ2-2 | 15 | . | TRBV7-6 | TGTGCCAGCAGCCTCCCCCCTAGGTCAACCGGGGAGCTGTTTTTT | CASSLPPRSTGELFF
. | TRBJ2-7 | 16 | few | TRBV5-1 | TGCGCCAGCAGCGGTGGCCCGGCCCAGGACCTATATGAGCAGTACTTC | CASSGGPAQDLYEQYF
. | TRBJ1-6 | 15 | few | TRBV28 | TGTGCCAGCAGTCCGCTTATGAAGGGAAATTCACCCCTCCACTTT | CASSPLMKGNSPLHF
. | TRBJ1-1 | 10 | . | TRBV20-1 | TGCAGTGCTCTACGGAATGAAGCTTTCTTT | CSALRNEAFF
TRBD2 | TRBJ2-1 | 15 | . | TRBV24-1 | TGTGCCACCAGTGATTTGGCGGGGGGGCCCAATGAGCAGTTCTTC | CATSDLAGGPNEQFF
. | TRBJ1-5 | 14 | few | TRBV2 | TGTGCCAGCAGTGAAGCGACCGAAGAGCAGCCCCAGCATTTT | CASSEATEEQPQHF
TRBD1 | TRBJ1-1 | 20 | few | TRBV12-3/TRBV12-4 | TGTGCCAGCCGAGTTTATCACAAGGGGGGGACAGAGGACATGAACACTGAAGCTTTCTTT | CASRVYHKGGTEDMNTEAFF
TRBD2 | TRBJ2-1 | 16 | few | TRBV4-2 | TGTGCCAGCAGCACCCCCTCCGGGACTAGGAGTAATGAGCAGTTCTTC | CASSTPSGTRSNEQFF
. | TRBJ1-1 | 15 | . | TRBV5-1 | TGCGCCAGCAGCTTAAGTCCGGGGATGAACACTGAAGCTTTCTTT | CASSLSPGMNTEAFF
. | TRBJ1-1 | 11 | . | TRBV6-2/TRBV6-3 | TGTGCCAGCAGGCGAACCACTGAAGCTTTCTTT | CASRRTTEAFF
. | TRBJ2-1 | 14 | . | TRBV2 | TGTGCCAGCAGTGAAGCAGCCCCCGGGTATGAGCAGTTCTTC | CASSEAAPGYEQFF
TRBD1 | TRBJ2-5 | 15 | few | TRBV7-2 | TGTGCCAGCAGCTTCCCTGGACAGGGCCAAGAGACCCAGTACTTC | CASSFPGQGQETQYF
TRBD1 | TRBJ1-2 | 15 | . | TRBV5-1 | TGCGCCAGCAGCCGACCGGAACAGGGGGCCGATGGCTACACCTTC | CASSRPEQGADGYTF
TRBD2 | TRBJ2-3 | 15 | many | TRBV2 | TGTGCCAGCAGTGGGAGCGGGGGGCACACAGATACGCAGTATTTT | CASSGSGGHTDTQYF
. | TRBJ2-1 | 13 | many | TRBV7-9 | TGTGCCAGCAGCTTGGTAGGGGTCAATGAGCAGTTCTTC | CASSLVGVNEQFF
. | TRBJ1-6 | 14 | . | TRBV7-9 | TGTGCCAGCATCCACGGCTCCTATAATTCACCCCTCCACTTT | CASIHGSYNSPLHF
. | TRBJ2-1 | 12 | . | TRBV25-1 | TGTGCCAGCAGGATGGGTCACAATGAGCAGTTCTTC | CASRMGHNEQFF
. | TRBJ2-5 | 12 | few | TRBV7-9 | TGCACCCCGCCCCGGTGCCAAGAGACCCAGTACTTC | CTPPRCQETQYF
TRBD2 | TRBJ2-5 | 19 | few | TRBV7-2 | TGTGCCAGCAGCTCAAGCCTCGAGTCTAGCGGGGGGCCCGGAGAGACCCAGTACTTC | CASSSSLESSGGPGETQYF
. | TRBJ2-7 | 14 | once | TRBV5-4 | TGTGCCAGCGGGTATGGACCGGGGGGCGACGAGCAGTACTTC | CASGYGPGGDEQYF
TRBD2 | TRBJ2-5 | 15 | few | TRBV28 | TGTGCCAGCAGTTTCGCTAGCGGGGGTTGGGAGACCCAGTACTTC | CASSFASGGWETQYF